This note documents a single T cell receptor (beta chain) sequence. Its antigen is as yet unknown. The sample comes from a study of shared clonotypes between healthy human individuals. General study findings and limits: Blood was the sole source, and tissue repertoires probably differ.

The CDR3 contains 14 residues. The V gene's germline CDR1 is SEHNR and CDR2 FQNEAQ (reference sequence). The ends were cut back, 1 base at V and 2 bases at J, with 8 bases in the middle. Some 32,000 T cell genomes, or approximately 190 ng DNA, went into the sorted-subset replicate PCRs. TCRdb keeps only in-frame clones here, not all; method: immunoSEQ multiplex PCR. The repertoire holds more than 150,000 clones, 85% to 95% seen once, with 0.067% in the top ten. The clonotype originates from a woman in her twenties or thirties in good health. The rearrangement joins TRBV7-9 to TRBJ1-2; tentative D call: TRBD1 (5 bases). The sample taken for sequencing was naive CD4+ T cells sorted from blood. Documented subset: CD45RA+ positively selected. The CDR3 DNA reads TGTGCCAGCAGCTTAGTAGGGGAGAACTATGGCTACACCTTC. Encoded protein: CASSLVGENYGYTF. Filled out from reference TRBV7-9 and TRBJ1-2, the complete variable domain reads DTGVSQNPRHKITKRGQNVTFRCDPISEHNRLYWYRQTLGQGPEFLTYFQNEAQLEKSRLLSDRFSAERPKGSFSTLEIQRTEQGDSAMYLCASSLVGENYGYTFGSGTRLTVV.